The rows below give T cell receptor beta chains drawn from one sample of a study of patients and donors after allogeneic stem cell transplantation. TCRdb used MiXCR to reprocess the RT-PCR reads, holding one entry per CDR3 protein. The data hold around 29,000 distinct CDR3 sequences, with about two fifths observed a single time. Input material: blood, either unsorted or a sorted T cell fraction (not recorded which). These receptors were taken from a human donor who was either an allogeneic HSCT recipient or a stem cell or donor lymphocyte infusion donor (not recorded which). It is not recorded whose cells these are; they may come from a transplant donor. CDR3s include the opening cysteine and the closing phenylalanine or tryptophan. Fields, in order: V gene, J gene, clone size, D gene, CDR3 DNA, CDR3 protein. The D gene is left open where the match is weak. Clone size, where shown, is once, few, many, or a class for clones that have expanded.

>TRBV25-1|TRBJ2-5|.|.
TGTGCCAGCAGTGAACTCGAGGGTGGATGGGAGACCCAGTACTTC
CASSELEGGWETQYF
>TRBV20-1|TRBJ1-4|few|.
TGCAGTGCTACTACCCCAATGGAAAAACTGTTTTTT
CSATTPMEKLFF
>TRBV4-3|TRBJ2-1|.|TRBD1
TGCGCCAGCAGCCAAGTGGACAGGGAAAATGAGCAGTTCTTC
CASSQVDRENEQFF
>TRBV29-1|TRBJ1-3|few|TRBD1
TGCAGCGTGACAGGGGGCAGTCGAAACACCATATATTTT
CSVTGGSRNTIYF
>TRBV15|TRBJ2-2|few|.
TGTGCCACCAGCAGAGATCGGGGGACACCTAACACCGGGGAGCTGTTTTTT
CATSRDRGTPNTGELFF
>TRBV20-1|TRBJ1-5|.|.
TGCAGTGCTAGAGATTCTGGCAGGGGTGGACAGCCCCAGCATTTT
CSARDSGRGGQPQHF
>TRBV19|TRBJ1-1|few|.
TGTGCCAGTAATGAGAAACAGACTGAACTTGAAGCTTTCTTT
CASNEKQTELEAFF
>TRBV4-2|TRBJ1-2|few|TRBD1
TGTGCCAGCACGACGACAGGGGGAACCTATGGCTACACCTTC
CASTTTGGTYGYTF
>TRBV20-1|TRBJ2-3|.|TRBD2
TGCAGTGCTACCCCCGAAGGCGGGGGGGAGACAGATACGCAGTATTTT
CSATPEGGGETDTQYF
>TRBV6-1|TRBJ2-1|.|.
TGTGCCAGCAGTGACTCCCAAGCGAGGAGGAGCTCCTACAATGAGCAGTTCTTC
CASSDSQARRSSYNEQFF
>TRBV29-1|TRBJ2-1|few|.
TGCAGCGGGGACTCGGGCACCTACAATGAGCAGTTCTTC
CSGDSGTYNEQFF
>TRBV10-3|TRBJ2-1|.|.
TGTGCCATCAGTGGGCGGAGAGACTACAATGAGCAGTTCTTC
CAISGRRDYNEQFF
>TRBV4-3|TRBJ1-3|.|.
TGCGCCAGCAGCCAGGCTGATCAAGACAATGACCCTGGAAACACCATATATTTT
CASSQADQDNDPGNTIYF
>TRBV6-2/TRBV6-3|TRBJ2-1|few|TRBD2
TGTGCCAGCAGTCGAGCGGGGGGGCGGGAGCAGTTCTTC
CASSRAGGREQFF
>TRBV5-1|TRBJ2-1|.|TRBD2
TGCGCCAGCAGCTTGGCCCCTAGCGCCGGGGGGGATGAGCAGTTCTTC
CASSLAPSAGGDEQFF
>TRBV6-5|TRBJ1-3|few|TRBD1
TGTGCCAGCAGTAGCCCGGGACAGGGGAGAAACACCATATATTTT
CASSSPGQGRNTIYF
>TRBV7-3|TRBJ2-2|few|.
TGTGCCAGCAGCCCAACTCCTCCAGCGGGCGGGAACACCGGGGAGCTGTTTTTT
CASSPTPPAGGNTGELFF
>TRBV20-1|TRBJ2-1|.|.
TGCAGTGCGGATGGGGGTAACGTCTATGAGCAGTTCTTC
CSADGGNVYEQFF
>TRBV20-1|TRBJ1-5|.|.
TGCAGTGCTAGACCTGGACGAATAGGGCAGCCCCAGCATTTT
CSARPGRIGQPQHF
>TRBV20-1|TRBJ1-4|few|.
TGCGCAGGGTTTCGACATGAAAAACTGTTTTTT
CAGFRHEKLFF
>TRBV3-1|TRBJ1-2|.|TRBD1
TGTGCCAGCAGCCAAGAACTCTTAGGACAGGGATATGGCTACACCTTC
CASSQELLGQGYGYTF
>TRBV5-1|TRBJ1-1|few|TRBD1
TGCGCCAGCAGCCCGGGAGGTCCGGGACAGGCGGCTTTCTTT
CASSPGGPGQAAFF
>TRBV5-1|TRBJ2-7|few|.
TGCGCCAGCAGCTTCCAGGGAAACGAGCAGTACTTC
CASSFQGNEQYF
>TRBV11-3|TRBJ2-3|.|TRBD1
TGTGCCAGCAGCACACGGACAGGGCTAAACACAGATACGCAGTATTTT
CASSTRTGLNTDTQYF
>TRBV19|TRBJ1-4|.|.
TGTGCCAGTAGCCACCAAGGCCCCCATGAAAAACTGTTTTTT
CASSHQGPHEKLFF
>TRBV11-3|TRBJ2-5|.|TRBD1
TGTGCCAGCAGCTTACCAGGACAGGGGTCGGAGACCCAGTACTTC
CASSLPGQGSETQYF
>TRBV4-2|TRBJ2-7|.|TRBD2
TGTGCCAGCAGCCAAGTATACCTAGCGGGAGCATACGAGCAGTACTTC
CASSQVYLAGAYEQYF
>TRBV20-1|TRBJ2-5|.|.
TGCAGTGCTAGAGAGACAGGTAGCCAGTACTTC
CSARETGSQYF
>TRBV7-8|TRBJ1-5|few|TRBD1
TGTGCCAGCAGCTTAATCTCAGGACAGGGGGATGGACAGCCCCAGCATTTT
CASSLISGQGDGQPQHF
>TRBV7-9|TRBJ2-1|.|TRBD2
TGTGCCAGCAGCTTACGGCCGGGACTAGCATTAGGGAATGAGCAGTTCTTC
CASSLRPGLALGNEQFF
>TRBV4-2|TRBJ1-6|.|.
TGTGCCAGCAGCCACGGACCCAATTCACCCCTCCACTTT
CASSHGPNSPLHF
>TRBV20-1|TRBJ1-1|few|.
TGCAGTGCCACTGAACCGGAGCACACTGAAGCTTTCTTT
CSATEPEHTEAFF
>TRBV6-5|TRBJ2-3|.|TRBD2
TGTGCCAGCAGTCGGACTAGCGGGATCCTACATACGCAGTATTTT
CASSRTSGILHTQYF
>TRBV9|TRBJ2-3|.|TRBD2
TGTGCCAGCAGCCCGGGACTAGCGCTCCCAGATACGCAGTATTTT
CASSPGLALPDTQYF
>TRBV29-1|TRBJ1-5|few|.
TGCAGCGTTGAAGTGCATGTAGGACAGCCCCAGCATTTT
CSVEVHVGQPQHF
>TRBV12-3/TRBV12-4|TRBJ1-5|few|TRBD1
TGTGCCAGCAGTACACAGGGGTTGTTAAGCAATCAGCCCCAGCATTTT
CASSTQGLLSNQPQHF
>TRBV4-3|TRBJ2-1|many|TRBD2
TGCGCCAGCAGCCAAGAGCTAGCGGGAGAAGGAGAGCAGTTCTTC
CASSQELAGEGEQFF
>TRBV12-3/TRBV12-4|TRBJ2-1|.|.
TGTGCCAGCAGTTTAACCAGCGGACCGGCCTACAATGAGCAGTTCTTC
CASSLTSGPAYNEQFF
>TRBV7-9|TRBJ1-4|.|.
TGTGCCAGCAGCTTGAACAGAGCTTCAACTAATGAAAAACTGTTTTTT
CASSLNRASTNEKLFF
>TRBV12-3/TRBV12-4|TRBJ1-4|few|.
TGTGCCAGCAGTCGGGACAAGGGGTCAGAAAAACTGTTTTTT
CASSRDKGSEKLFF
>TRBV7-9|TRBJ1-2|.|.
TGTGCCAGCAGCCCGACACGGTCCTATGGCTACACCTTC
CASSPTRSYGYTF
>TRBV5-1|TRBJ2-7|.|TRBD1
TGCGCCAGCAGCGGGGGACAGGGAGGGCTCGAGCAGTACTTC
CASSGGQGGLEQYF
>TRBV11-2|TRBJ1-2|.|TRBD1
TGTGCCAGCAGCTTAGGGACAGGGGCCCCCTACACCTTC
CASSLGTGAPYTF
>TRBV28|TRBJ2-3|.|TRBD2
TGTGCCAGCAGTATCCCGACTAGCCCTGATACGCAGTATTTT
CASSIPTSPDTQYF
>TRBV7-9|TRBJ2-1|.|.
TGTGCCAGCAGCTCCCAGGGGAGGGTTTCCAATGAGCAGTTCTTC
CASSSQGRVSNEQFF
>TRBV12-3/TRBV12-4|TRBJ1-5|few|TRBD1
TGTGCCAGCAGTTCCCCCTCTCGACAGGGGGATCAGCCCCAGCATTTT
CASSSPSRQGDQPQHF
>TRBV20-1|TRBJ2-3|.|.
TGCAGTGCCACAGTGGGACCCTCCCCAGATACGCAGTATTTT
CSATVGPSPDTQYF
>TRBV20-1|TRBJ1-2|.|TRBD1
TGCAGTGCTTTGATTCCGGGACAGGGGATTTCTGGCTACACCTTC
CSALIPGQGISGYTF
>TRBV20-1|TRBJ1-3|few|.
TGCAGTGCCAGACGGGGGGCCTGGGGAAACACCATATATTTT
CSARRGAWGNTIYF
>TRBV7-2|TRBJ1-1|few|.
TGTGCCAGCAGCTTATCCCCAAACAGGGAGGGAACCACTGAAGCTTTCTTT
CASSLSPNREGTTEAFF
>TRBV12-3/TRBV12-4|TRBJ1-2|few|TRBD1
TGTGCCAGCAGTTTCCTCGGGGGACAGGGGAACTATGGCTACACCTTC
CASSFLGGQGNYGYTF
>TRBV7-9|TRBJ1-4|.|.
TGTGCCAGCAGCCTAAACAGTGGTGAAAAACTGTTTTTT
CASSLNSGEKLFF
>TRBV6-1|TRBJ1-6|few|.
TGTGCCAGCAGTGAACTGAGGCCTACCTCACCCCTCCACTTT
CASSELRPTSPLHF
>TRBV7-9|TRBJ2-1|.|TRBD2
TGTGCCAGCAGCTTTCTAGCGGGCACGACCCGAGGTTTCAATGAGCAGTTCTTC
CASSFLAGTTRGFNEQFF
>TRBV4-1|TRBJ1-6|few|TRBD1
TGCGCCAGCAGCCACCGACAGGGGAGGAATTCACCCCTCCACTTT
CASSHRQGRNSPLHF